One sample yielded the 7 T cell receptor beta chains listed below, sequenced in a study of cytomegalovirus exposure and HLA in healthy donors. The PCR employed 60 Vbeta primers together with 13 Jbeta primers. Assay used: immunoSEQ multiplex PCR; TCRdb lists only in-frame clones, some missing. Found here are 150,000 to 250,000 clones, 65% to 90% of them singletons; the top ten hold about 2.5%. The sequencing sample was made of PBMCs. The origin of the receptors is a woman in her forties or fifties in good health and CMV-seronegative.

This clone was picked up a small number of times. The CDR3 protein is CAYTQQGEETQYF. CDR3 DNA sequence: TGTGCCTACACCCAGCAGGGGGAAGAGACCCAGTACTTC. This rearrangement joins TRBV30 to TRBJ2-5, with 7 bases fitting TRBD1. The germline CDR1 and CDR2 sequences are GTSNPN and SVGIG (reference sequence). V trimming: 7 bases; J trimming: 3 bases; junction bases outside the gene matches: 8. The CDR3 loop spans 13 amino acids. Complete variable domain (other parts from reference TRBV30 and TRBJ2-5): SQTIHQWPATLVQPVGSPLSLECTVEGTSNPNLYWYRQAAGRGLQLLFYSVGIGQISSEVPQNLSASRPQDRQFILSSKKLLLSDSGFYLCAYTQQGEETQYFGPGTRLLVL.

The sample holds a few counts of this clone. The J gene is TRBJ2-7, the V gene TRBV30; 10 bases line up with TRBD2. The CDR3 runs 17 residues. Germline V gene sequence: CDR1 GTSNPN, CDR2 SVGIG (reference sequence). V trimming: 2 bases; J trimming: 1 base; junction bases outside the gene matches: 11. CDR3 in amino acids: CAWSPTGLAGVSYEQYF. CDR3 sequence (DNA): TGTGCCTGGAGTCCCACGGGGCTAGCGGGAGTATCCTACGAGCAGTACTTC. Based on the CDR3 plus reference TRBV30 and TRBJ2-7, the full variable domain is SQTIHQWPATLVQPVGSPLSLECTVEGTSNPNLYWYRQAAGRGLQLLFYSVGIGQISSEVPQNLSASRPQDRQFILSSKKLLLSDSGFYLCAWSPTGLAGVSYEQYFGPGTRLTVT.

This rearrangement joins TRBV27 to TRBJ2-7; possibly TRBD2 for D (6 bases). V was trimmed by 4 bases and J by 7 bases, leaving 14 bases between them. Looked up from germline, CDR1 is MNHEY and CDR2 is SMNVEV (reference sequence). This CDR3 contains 13 residues. CDR3 residues: CASSSLHGGEQYF. For the CDR3, the DNA is TGTGCCAGCAGTTCTCTCCATGGAGGGGAGCAGTACTTC.

This clone has a handful of counts. The chain combines TRBV6-1 with TRBJ2-1, with TRBD1 identical over 11 bases. V lost 7 bases to trimming and J lost 7 bases; unmatched junction nucleotides: 9. Germline V gene lookup returns CDR1 MNHNS and CDR2 SASEGT. The CDR3 is 15 amino acids. CDR3 sequence: CASIKDRGRWNEQFF. The CDR3 DNA is TGTGCCAGCATCAAGGACAGGGGGCGCTGGAATGAGCAGTTCTTC.

The chain uses TRBV7-2 and TRBJ2-2; 10 bases fit TRBD2. The CDR3 consists of 16 residues. Germline V gene data show CDR1 as SGHTA and CDR2 as FQGNSA. Germline trimming cut 11 bases from V and 6 bases from J; bases unmatched to any gene: 15. The DNA of the CDR3 is TGTGCCCACCCGAGGGCTAGCGGGAGTGTTGCCGGGGAGCTGTTTTTT. Encoded protein: CAHPRASGSVAGELFF.

This clone was recorded a few times. The chain carries TRBV25-1 and TRBJ1-2; tentatively, D is TRBD1 (6 bases). CDR1 MGHDK and CDR2 SYGVNS come from the germline V gene. V was pared by 5 bases and J by 5 bases, with 18 bases between. This CDR3 contains 15 residues. In DNA form, the CDR3 reads TGTGCCAGCAGTTTCGGGACAAGCAGTGCTTATGGCTACACCTTC. Its translation is CASSFGTSSAYGYTF.

The CDR3 sequence: CASSWNREINTEAFF. CDR3 in DNA: TGCGCCAGCAGCTGGAACAGGGAAATTAACACTGAAGCTTTCTTT. The chain has TRBV5-1 and TRBJ1-1; TRBD1 is a possible D gene (6 bases). V lost 3 bases and J lost 2, with 14 bases in between. CDR1 is SGHRS and CDR2 is YFSETQ in the germline V gene. The CDR3 sequence is 15 residues long. Complete variable domain (other parts from reference TRBV5-1 and TRBJ1-1): KAGVTQTPRYLIKTRGQQVTLSCSPISGHRSVSWYQQTPGQGLQFLFEYFSETQRNKGNFPGRFSGRQFSNSRSEMNVSTLELGDSALYLCASSWNREINTEAFFGQGTRLTVV.